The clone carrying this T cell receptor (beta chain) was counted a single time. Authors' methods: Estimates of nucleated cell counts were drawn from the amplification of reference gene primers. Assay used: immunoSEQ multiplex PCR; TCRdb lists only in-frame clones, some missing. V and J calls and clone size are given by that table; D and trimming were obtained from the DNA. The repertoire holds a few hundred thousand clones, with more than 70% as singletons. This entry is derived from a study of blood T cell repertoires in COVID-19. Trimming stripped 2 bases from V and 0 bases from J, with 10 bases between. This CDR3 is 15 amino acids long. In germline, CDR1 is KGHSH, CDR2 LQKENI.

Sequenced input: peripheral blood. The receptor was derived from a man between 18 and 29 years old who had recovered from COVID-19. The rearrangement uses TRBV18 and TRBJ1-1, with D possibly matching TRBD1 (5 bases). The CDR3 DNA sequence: TGTGCCAGCTCACCAGACAGACCAGTGAACACTGAAGCTTTCTTT. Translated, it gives CASSPDRPVNTEAFF. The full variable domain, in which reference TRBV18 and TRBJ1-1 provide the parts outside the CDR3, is NAGVMQNPRHLVRRRGQEARLRCSPMKGHSHVYWYRQLPEEGLKFMVYLQKENIIDESGMPKERFSAEFPKEGPSILRIQQVVRGDSAAYFCASSPDRPVNTEAFFGQGTRLTVV.